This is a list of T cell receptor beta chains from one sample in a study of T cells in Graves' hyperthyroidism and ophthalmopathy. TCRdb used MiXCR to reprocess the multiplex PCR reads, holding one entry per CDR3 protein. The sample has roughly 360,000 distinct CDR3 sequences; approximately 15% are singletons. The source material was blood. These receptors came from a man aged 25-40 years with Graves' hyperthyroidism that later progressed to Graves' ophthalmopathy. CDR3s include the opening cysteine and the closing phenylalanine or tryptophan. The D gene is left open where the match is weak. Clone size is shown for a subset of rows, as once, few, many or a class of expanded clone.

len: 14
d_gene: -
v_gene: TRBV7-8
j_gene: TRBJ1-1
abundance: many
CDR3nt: TGTGCCAGCAGCCCGTTGGAGGGTCAAACTGAAGCTTTCTTT
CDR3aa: CASSPLEGQTEAFF

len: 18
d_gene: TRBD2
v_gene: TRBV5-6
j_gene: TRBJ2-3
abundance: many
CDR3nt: TGTGCCAGCAGCTTGGCCTTTTTCGGGGGGGGGTTATCAGATACGCAGTATTTT
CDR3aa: CASSLAFFGGGLSDTQYF

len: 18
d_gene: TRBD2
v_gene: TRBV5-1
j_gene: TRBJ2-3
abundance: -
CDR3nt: TGCGCCAGCAGCTTGGAGGGACTAGCGGCTACGTGGGTAGATACGCAGTATTTT
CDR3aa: CASSLEGLAATWVDTQYF

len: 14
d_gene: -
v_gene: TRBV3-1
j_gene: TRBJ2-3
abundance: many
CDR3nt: TGTGCCAGCAGCCGCCCGTCCGGTACAGATACGCAGTATTTT
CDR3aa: CASSRPSGTDTQYF

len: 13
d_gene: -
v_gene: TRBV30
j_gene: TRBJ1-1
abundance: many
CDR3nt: TGTGCCTGGAACATCCAGGGGAACACTGAAGCTTTCTTT
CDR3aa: CAWNIQGNTEAFF

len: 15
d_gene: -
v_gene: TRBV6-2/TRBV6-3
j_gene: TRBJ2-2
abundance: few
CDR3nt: TGTGCCAGCAGGCCGACGGAAACGAACACCGGGGAGCTGTTTTTT
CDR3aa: CASRPTETNTGELFF

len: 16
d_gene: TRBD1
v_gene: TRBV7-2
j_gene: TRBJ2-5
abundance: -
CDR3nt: TGTGCCAGCAGCACGGGACAGGGGTCACCACAAGAGACCCAGTACTTC
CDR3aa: CASSTGQGSPQETQYF

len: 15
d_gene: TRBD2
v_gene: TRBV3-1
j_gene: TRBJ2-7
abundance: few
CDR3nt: TGTGCCAGCAGTCTACTCCGGGGGGATTTTTACGAGCAGTACTTC
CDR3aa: CASSLLRGDFYEQYF

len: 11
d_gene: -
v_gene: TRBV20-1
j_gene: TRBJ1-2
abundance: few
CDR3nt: TGCAGTGCTAGCCAGGTCTATGGCTACACCTTC
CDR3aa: CSASQVYGYTF

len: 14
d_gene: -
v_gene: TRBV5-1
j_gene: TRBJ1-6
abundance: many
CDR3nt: TGCGCCAGCAGCTTGATCTATGATAATTCACCCCTCCACTTT
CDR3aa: CASSLIYDNSPLHF

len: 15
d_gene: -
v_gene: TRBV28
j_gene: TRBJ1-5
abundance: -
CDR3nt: TGTGCCAGCAGTTTAAGGGCGTATAGCAATCAGCCCCAGCATTTT
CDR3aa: CASSLRAYSNQPQHF

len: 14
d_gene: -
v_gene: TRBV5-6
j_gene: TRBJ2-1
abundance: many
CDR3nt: TGTGCCAGCAGCCTACAGGGTACGATCAATGAGCAGTTCTTC
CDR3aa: CASSLQGTINEQFF

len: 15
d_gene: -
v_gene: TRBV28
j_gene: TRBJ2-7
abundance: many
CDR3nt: TGTGCCAGCAGTTTTTACAGCGGAAGCTCCTACGAGCAGTACTTC
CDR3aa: CASSFYSGSSYEQYF

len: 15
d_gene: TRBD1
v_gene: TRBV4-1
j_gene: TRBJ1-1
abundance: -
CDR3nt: TGCGCCAGCAGCCAAAGTGGACAGGGGGCCACTGAAGCTTTCTTT
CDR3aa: CASSQSGQGATEAFF

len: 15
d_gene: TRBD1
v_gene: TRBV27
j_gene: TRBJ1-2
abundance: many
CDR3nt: TGTGCCAGCAGTTTTACAGGGGGGGGAGCGCGTGGCTACACCTTC
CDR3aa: CASSFTGGGARGYTF

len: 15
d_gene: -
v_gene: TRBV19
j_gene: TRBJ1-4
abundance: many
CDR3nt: TGTGCCAGTAGTCCGCAAAGGGGAGGAGATGAAAAACTGTTTTTT
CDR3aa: CASSPQRGGDEKLFF

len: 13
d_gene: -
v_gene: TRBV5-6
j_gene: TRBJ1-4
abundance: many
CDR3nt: TGTGCCAGCAGTTTCGCAGGGAATGAAAAACTGTTTTTT
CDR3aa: CASSFAGNEKLFF

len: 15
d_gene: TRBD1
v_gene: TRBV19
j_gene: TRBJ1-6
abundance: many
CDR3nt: TGTGCCCGACGGGACAGGGACTCCTATAATTCACCCCTCCACTTT
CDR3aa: CARRDRDSYNSPLHF

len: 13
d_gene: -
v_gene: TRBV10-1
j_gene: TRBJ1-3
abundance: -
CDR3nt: TGCGCCAGCAAAGGGGGTTCTGGAAACACCATATATTTT
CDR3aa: CASKGGSGNTIYF

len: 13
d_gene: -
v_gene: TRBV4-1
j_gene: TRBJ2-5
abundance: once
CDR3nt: TGCGCCAGCAGCCAAGTACAGATGGAGACCCAGTACTTC
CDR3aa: CASSQVQMETQYF

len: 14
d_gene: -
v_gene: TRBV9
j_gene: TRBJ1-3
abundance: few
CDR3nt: TGTGCCAGCAGCTGGACAGACTCTGGAAACACCATATATTTT
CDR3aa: CASSWTDSGNTIYF

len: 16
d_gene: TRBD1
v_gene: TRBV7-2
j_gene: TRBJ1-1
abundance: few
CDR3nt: TGTGCCAGCAGTAGCGGACAGGGGGCGGGAGAAACTGAAGCTTTCTTT
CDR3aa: CASSSGQGAGETEAFF

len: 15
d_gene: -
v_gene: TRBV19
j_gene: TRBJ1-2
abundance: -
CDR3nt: TGTGCCAGTAGTATAGCCCTGGACAGCATCTATGGCTACACCTTC
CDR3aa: CASSIALDSIYGYTF

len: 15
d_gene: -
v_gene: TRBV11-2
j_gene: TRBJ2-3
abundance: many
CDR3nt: TGTGCCAGCTGCTTAGGGAACAGAGAAACAGATACGCAGTATTTT
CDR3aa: CASCLGNRETDTQYF

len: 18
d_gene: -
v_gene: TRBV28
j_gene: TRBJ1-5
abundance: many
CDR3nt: TGTGCCAGCAGTTCCCCCGGGTTCAGGGGAGGTCGGAATCAGCCCCAGCATTTT
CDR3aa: CASSSPGFRGGRNQPQHF

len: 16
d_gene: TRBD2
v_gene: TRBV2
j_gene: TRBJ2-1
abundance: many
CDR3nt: TGTGCCAGCGGGGGGGGGGGAGAAGGATCCTACAATGAGCAGTTCTTC
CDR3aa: CASGGGGEGSYNEQFF

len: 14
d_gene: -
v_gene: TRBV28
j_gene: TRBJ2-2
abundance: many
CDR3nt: TGTGCCAGCAGTTTATCAAGTGGAACCGGGGAGCTGTTTTTT
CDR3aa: CASSLSSGTGELFF

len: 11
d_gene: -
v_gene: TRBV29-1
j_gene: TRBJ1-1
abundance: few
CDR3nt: TGCAGCGTTGACCGGAACACTGAAGCTTTCTTT
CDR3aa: CSVDRNTEAFF

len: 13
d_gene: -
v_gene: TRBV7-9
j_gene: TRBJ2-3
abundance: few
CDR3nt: TGTGCCAGCAGCCCCCACAACACAGATACGCAGTATTTT
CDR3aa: CASSPHNTDTQYF

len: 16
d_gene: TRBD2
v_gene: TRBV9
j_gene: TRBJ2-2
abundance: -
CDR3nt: TGTGCCAGCAGCGGGACTAGCGCCACGCGGACCGGGGAGCTGTTTTTT
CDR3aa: CASSGTSATRTGELFF

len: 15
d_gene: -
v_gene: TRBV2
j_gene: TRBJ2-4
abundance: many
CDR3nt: TGTGCCAGCAGTGAAGCGGGGGGGCCCAGAAACATTCAGTACTTC
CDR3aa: CASSEAGGPRNIQYF

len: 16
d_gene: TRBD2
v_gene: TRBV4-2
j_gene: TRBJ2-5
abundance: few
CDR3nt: TGTGCCAGCAGCCAATCCGGGACTAGAAGCTCAAAGACCCAGTACTTC
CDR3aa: CASSQSGTRSSKTQYF

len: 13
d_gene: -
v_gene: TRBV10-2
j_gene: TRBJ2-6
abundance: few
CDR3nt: TGCGCCAGCAGGGGCGGTGGGGCCAACGTCCTGACTTTC
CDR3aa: CASRGGGANVLTF

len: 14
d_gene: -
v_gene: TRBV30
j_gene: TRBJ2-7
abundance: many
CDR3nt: TGTGCCTGGAGTGCCCCCGGGTCCCTCTACGAGCAGTACTTC
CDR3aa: CAWSAPGSLYEQYF

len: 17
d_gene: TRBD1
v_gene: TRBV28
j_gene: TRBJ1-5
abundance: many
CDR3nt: TGTGCCAGCAGTTTAAGGGGGCGGACAGGGAGAGATCAGCCCCAGCATTTT
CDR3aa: CASSLRGRTGRDQPQHF

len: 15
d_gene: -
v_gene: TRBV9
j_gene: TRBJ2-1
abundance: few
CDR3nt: TGTGCCAGCAGCGTAGGGGGGGGGGGGCCTCCTGAGCAGTTCTTC
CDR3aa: CASSVGGGGPPEQFF

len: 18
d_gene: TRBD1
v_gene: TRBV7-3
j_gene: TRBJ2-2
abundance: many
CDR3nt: TGTGCCAGCAGCTTAACGACCCACACAGGGGCGAACACCGGGGAGCTGTTTTTT
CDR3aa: CASSLTTHTGANTGELFF

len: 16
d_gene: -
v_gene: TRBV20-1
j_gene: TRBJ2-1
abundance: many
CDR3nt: TGCAGTGCTAGGTCTCGGGGCCCATACGGTCGCAATGAGCAGTTCTTC
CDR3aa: CSARSRGPYGRNEQFF

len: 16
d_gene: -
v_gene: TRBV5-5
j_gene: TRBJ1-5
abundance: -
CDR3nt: TGTGCCAGCAGCTTCCACGAGGGGCGCGGCAATCAGCCCCAGCATTTT
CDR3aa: CASSFHEGRGNQPQHF

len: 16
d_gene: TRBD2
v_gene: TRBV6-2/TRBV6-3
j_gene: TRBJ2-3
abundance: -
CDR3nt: TGTGCCAGCAGACCAAAAGCGGGGGGCGTAACAGATACGCAGTATTTT
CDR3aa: CASRPKAGGVTDTQYF

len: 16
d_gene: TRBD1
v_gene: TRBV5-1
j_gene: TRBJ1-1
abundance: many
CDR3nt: TGCGCCAGCAGGGAATCATACAGGGGAAGGAACACTGAAGCTTTCTTT
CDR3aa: CASRESYRGRNTEAFF

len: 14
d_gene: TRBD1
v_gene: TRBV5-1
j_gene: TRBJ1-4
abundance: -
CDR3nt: TGCGCCAGCAGCGGACAGGGGGATAATGAAAAACTGTTTTTT
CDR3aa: CASSGQGDNEKLFF